A single T cell receptor (beta chain) is shown here with its context. What it recognizes is unknown. This CDR3 comprises 17 residues. Trimming removed 3 bases at V and 0 bases at J, with 15 bases between. From germline, CDR1 is SGHRS and CDR2 YFSETQ. The sample comes from a study of CD8 T cells in ankylosing spondylitis. Study-wide findings and caveats: Seven to nine highly homologous variants formed a TCR beta motif that appeared characteristic of ankylosing spondylitis blood. The clones that were linked to disease were reported to be significantly enriched in matched synovial fluid samples from ankylosing spondylitis patients.

Each CDR3 protein gets one entry after TCRdb re-called the 5' RACE reads with MiXCR. The sample shows around 390,000 distinct CDR3 sequences, approximately 20% of them seen only once. The specimen sequenced was blood, either unsorted or a sorted T cell fraction (not recorded which). The TCR originated in a male donor with ankylosing spondylitis. This chain links TRBV5-1 with TRBJ2-2, with unresolved D. CDR3 region: CASSSPSGKTNTGELFF. The DNA of the CDR3 is TGCGCCAGCAGCTCGCCCTCCGGTAAAACGAACACCGGGGAGCTGTTTTTT. The variable domain in full, completed from reference TRBV5-1 and TRBJ2-2, reads KAGVTQTPRYLIKTRGQQVTLSCSPISGHRSVSWYQQTPGQGLQFLFEYFSETQRNKGNFPGRFSGRQFSNSRSEMNVSTLELGDSALYLCASSSPSGKTNTGELFFGEGSRLTVL.